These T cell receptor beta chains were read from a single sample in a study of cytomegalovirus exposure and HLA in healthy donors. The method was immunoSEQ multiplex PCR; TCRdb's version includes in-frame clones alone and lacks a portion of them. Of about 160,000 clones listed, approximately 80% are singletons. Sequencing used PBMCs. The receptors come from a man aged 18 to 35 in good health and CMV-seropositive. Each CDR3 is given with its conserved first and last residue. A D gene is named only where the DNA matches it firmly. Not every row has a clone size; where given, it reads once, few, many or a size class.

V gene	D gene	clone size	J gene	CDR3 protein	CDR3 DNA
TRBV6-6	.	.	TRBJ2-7	CASSYASYEQYF	TGTGCCAGCAGTTATGCGTCCTACGAGCAGTACTTC
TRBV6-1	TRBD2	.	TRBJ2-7	CASKPAGGSKHEQYF	TGTGCCAGCAAGCCAGCGGGGGGGAGTAAGCACGAGCAGTACTTC
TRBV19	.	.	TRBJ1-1	CAVKDTLTEAFF	TGTGCCGTAAAGGACACTCTCACTGAAGCTTTCTTT
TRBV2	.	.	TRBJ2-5	CASSGPPAGEETQYF	TGTGCCAGCAGTGGCCCCCCCGCAGGGGAAGAGACCCAGTACTTC
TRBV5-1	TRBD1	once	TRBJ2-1	CASSLPRQGEGNEQFF	TGCGCCAGCAGCCTCCCCCGACAGGGGGAGGGCAATGAGCAGTTCTTC
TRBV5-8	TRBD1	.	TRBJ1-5	CASSLTGAVQPQHF	TGTGCCAGCAGCTTGACAGGGGCCGTACAGCCCCAGCATTTT
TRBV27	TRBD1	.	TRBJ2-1	CASSLWLTGGANEQFF	TGTGCCAGCAGTTTATGGCTCACAGGGGGCGCAAATGAGCAGTTCTTC
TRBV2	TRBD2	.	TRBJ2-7	CASNPGGTYEQYF	TGTGCCAGCAACCCGGGAGGAACCTACGAGCAGTACTTC
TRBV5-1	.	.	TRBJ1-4	CASSLDRGADEKLFF	TGCGCCAGCAGCTTGGATAGGGGCGCGGATGAAAAACTGTTTTTT
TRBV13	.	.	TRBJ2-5	CASSRGKETQYF	TGTGCCAGCAGCCGGGGAAAAGAGACCCAGTACTTC